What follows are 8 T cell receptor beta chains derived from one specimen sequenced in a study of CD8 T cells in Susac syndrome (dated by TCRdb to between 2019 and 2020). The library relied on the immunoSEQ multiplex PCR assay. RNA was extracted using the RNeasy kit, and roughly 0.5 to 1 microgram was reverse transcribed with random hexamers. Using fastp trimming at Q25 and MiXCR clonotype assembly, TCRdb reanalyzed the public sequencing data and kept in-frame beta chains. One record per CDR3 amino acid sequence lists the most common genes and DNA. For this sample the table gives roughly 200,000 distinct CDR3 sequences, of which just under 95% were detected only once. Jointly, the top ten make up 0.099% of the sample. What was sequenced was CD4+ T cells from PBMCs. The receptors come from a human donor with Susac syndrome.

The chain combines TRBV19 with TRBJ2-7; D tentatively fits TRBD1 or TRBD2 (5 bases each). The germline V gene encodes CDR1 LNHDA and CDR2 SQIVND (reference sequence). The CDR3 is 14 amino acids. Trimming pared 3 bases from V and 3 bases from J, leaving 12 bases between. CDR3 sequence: CASSMVEGSYEQYF. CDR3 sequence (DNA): TGTGCCAGTAGTATGGTAGAGGGGAGCTACGAGCAGTACTTC.

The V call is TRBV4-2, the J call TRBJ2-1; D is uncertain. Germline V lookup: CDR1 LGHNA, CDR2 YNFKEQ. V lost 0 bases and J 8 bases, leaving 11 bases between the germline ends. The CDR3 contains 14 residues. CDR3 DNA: TGTGCCAGCAGCCAAGAGGAAGCGCCGGATGAGCAGTTCTTC. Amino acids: CASSQEEAPDEQFF.

CDR3 DNA sequence: TGTGCCTGGAGTACGGCTAGCAATCAGCCCCAGCATTTT. Its protein product is CAWSTASNQPQHF. The V call is TRBV30, the J call TRBJ1-5; no clear D gene. Trimming pared 2 bases from V and 0 bases from J, leaving 5 bases between. CDR1 and CDR2 (germline): GTSNPN, SVGIG (reference sequence). There are 13 residues in the CDR3.

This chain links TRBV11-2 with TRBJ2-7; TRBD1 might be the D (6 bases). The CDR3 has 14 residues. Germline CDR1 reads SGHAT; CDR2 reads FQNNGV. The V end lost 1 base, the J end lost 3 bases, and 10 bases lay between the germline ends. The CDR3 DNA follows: TGTGCCAGCAGCTTAGGACAGGTGGACTACGAGCAGTACTTC. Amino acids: CASSLGQVDYEQYF.

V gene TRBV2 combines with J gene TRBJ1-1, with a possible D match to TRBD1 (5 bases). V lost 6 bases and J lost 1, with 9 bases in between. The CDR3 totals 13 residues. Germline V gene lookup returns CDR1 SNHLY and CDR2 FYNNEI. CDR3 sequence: CASRGLKNTEAFF. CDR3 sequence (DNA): TGTGCCAGCAGGGGGCTGAAGAACACTGAAGCTTTCTTT.

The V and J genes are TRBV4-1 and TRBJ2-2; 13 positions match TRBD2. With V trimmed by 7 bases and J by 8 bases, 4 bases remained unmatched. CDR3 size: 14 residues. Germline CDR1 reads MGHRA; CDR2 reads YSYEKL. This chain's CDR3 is CASTGLAGKGELFF. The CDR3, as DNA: TGCGCCAGCACGGGACTAGCGGGGAAAGGGGAGCTGTTTTTT.

The DNA of the CDR3 is TGCAGTGCCAGCGCCTCGGTGGATCAGCCCCAGCATTTT. Translating gives CSASASVDQPQHF. V is TRBV20-1 and J is TRBJ1-5; D is unresolved. CDR3 length equals 13 residues. Germline CDR1 reads DFQATT; CDR2 reads SNEGSKA (reference sequence). The V end lost 6 bases, the J end lost 5 bases, and 14 bases lay between the germline ends.

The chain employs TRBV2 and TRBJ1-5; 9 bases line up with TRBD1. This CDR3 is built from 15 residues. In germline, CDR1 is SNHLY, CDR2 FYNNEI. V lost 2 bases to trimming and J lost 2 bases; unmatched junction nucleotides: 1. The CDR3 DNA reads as TGTGCCAGCAGTGAACGGACAGGGGGCAATCAGCCCCAGCATTTT. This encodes CASSERTGGNQPQHF.